The 25 T cell receptor beta chains presented below share a single source sample, sequenced in a study of T cell changes during pregnancy in multiple sclerosis. Assay used: immunoSEQ multiplex PCR; TCRdb lists only in-frame clones, some missing. The table includes 100,000 to 140,000 clones, less than 95% detected once. The sequencing used peripheral blood, collected in the third trimester of pregnancy. Receptors were obtained from a female donor in good health, enrolled as a control in a pregnancy study.

The rearrangement uses TRBV5-6 and TRBJ1-6; D gene unclear. V was clipped by 4 bases and J by 2 bases, with 13 bases between them. This CDR3 region has 16 residues. From germline, CDR1 is SGHDT and CDR2 YYEEEE. This chain's CDR3 is CASSHNTEAYNSPLHF. DNA of the CDR3: TGTGCCAGCAGCCACAACACGGAGGCCTATAATTCACCCCTCCACTTT.

The rearrangement uses TRBV6-1 and TRBJ1-1; no clear D gene. Deletions cut 0 bases from V and 4 bases from J, with 12 bases between. CDR3 length: 15 amino acids. Germline CDR1 reads MNHNS; CDR2 reads SASEGT. The CDR3 bases are TGTGCCAGCAGTGAAGCTTGGCGGATAGCCACTGAAGCTTTCTTT. This codes for CASSEAWRIATEAFF.

V gene TRBV19 combines with J gene TRBJ1-1, with TRBD1 matching 10 bases. V was clipped by 8 bases and J by 2 bases; unmatched bases: 14. CDR1 and CDR2 (germline): LNHDA, SQIVND (reference sequence). There are 17 residues in the CDR3. Written as DNA, the CDR3 is TGTGCCAGTTCCGGGACAGGGGTTTTAGGTTATAACACTGAAGCTTTCTTT. Protein: CASSGTGVLGYNTEAFF. Supplemented by reference TRBV19 and TRBJ1-1, the full variable domain reads DGGITQSPKYLFRKEGQNVTLSCEQNLNHDAMYWYRQDPGQGLRLIYYSQIVNDFQKGDIAEGYSVSREKKESFPLTVTSAQKNPTAFYLCASSGTGVLGYNTEAFFGQGTRLTVV.

This clone was counted a single time. The chain has TRBV7-9 and TRBJ2-2, with D perhaps matching TRBD1 (6 bases). The CDR3 runs to 15 residues. Germline lookup yields CDR1 SEHNR and CDR2 FQNEAQ (reference sequence). V shed 3 bases and J shed 0 bases, with 8 bases lying between them. Here the CDR3 reads CASSFWTANTGELFF. The CDR3 nucleotides read TGTGCCAGCAGCTTCTGGACAGCGAACACCGGGGAGCTGTTTTTT. Looking up the rest from reference TRBV7-9 and TRBJ2-2 gives the full variable domain: DTGVSQNPRHKITKRGQNVTFRCDPISEHNRLYWYRQTLGQGPEFLTYFQNEAQLEKSRLLSDRFSAERPKGSFSTLEIQRTEQGDSAMYLCASSFWTANTGELFFGEGSRLTVL.

The genes are TRBV7-2 and TRBJ1-1, with D maybe TRBD1 (5 bases). The CDR3 loop spans 16 amino acids. V was pared by 4 bases and J by 7 bases, with 22 bases between. From germline, CDR1 is SGHTA and CDR2 FQGNSA. CDR3 in amino acids: CASSSRSRARTGEAFF. For the CDR3, the DNA is TGTGCCAGCAGCTCCAGAAGCAGGGCCCGAACAGGTGAAGCTTTCTTT.

This chain joins TRBV14 and TRBJ1-6, with a possible D match to TRBD1 (5 bases). The CDR3 totals 16 residues. The germline V gene encodes CDR1 SGHDN and CDR2 FVKESK. The V end was cut by 0 bases, the J end by 7 bases, with 13 bases between. In DNA form, the CDR3 reads TGTGCCAGCAGCCAAGAATTGGGGGGTGTCAATTCACCCCTCCACTTT. Translated: CASSQELGGVNSPLHF.

The V gene is TRBV19, the J gene TRBJ2-1, with TRBD2 as a possible D gene (6 bases). The CDR3 has 16 amino acids. The germline V gene encodes CDR1 LNHDA and CDR2 SQIVND (reference sequence). Trimming stripped 5 bases from V and 4 bases from J, with 18 bases between. CDR3 coding DNA: TGTGCCAGTAGTGGCGACCGGGGGACTTATTACAATGAGCAGTTCTTC. This encodes CASSGDRGTYYNEQFF.

V gene TRBV18 combines with J gene TRBJ2-7; D possibly corresponds to TRBD1 (5 bases). CDR1 KGHSH and CDR2 LQKENI come from the germline V gene. V dropped 2 bases and J dropped 4 bases, with 9 bases sitting between them. The CDR3 loop spans 13 amino acids. CDR3 sequence: CASSPGAHYEQYF. The CDR3 DNA is TGTGCCAGCTCACCAGGGGCGCATTACGAGCAGTACTTC.

The chain carries TRBV10-3 and TRBJ1-1; TRBD1 matches 7 bases. This CDR3 has 12 amino acids. CDR1 and CDR2 (germline): ENHRY, SYGVKD. V dropped 6 bases and J dropped 4; count of bases not matched to a gene: 2. The CDR3 protein is CAIRAGGTEAFF. As DNA, the CDR3 is TGTGCCATCAGAGCAGGGGGCACTGAAGCTTTCTTT.

This sequence joins TRBV7-2 and TRBJ2-5; D gene unclear. V lost 3 bases and J lost 4, with 12 bases in between. The length of the CDR3 is 14 residues. Germline values: CDR1 SGHTA, CDR2 FQGNSA. CDR3 DNA sequence: TGTGCCAGCAGCTTCCGACTTAAAGGAGAGACCCAGTACTTC. It specifies CASSFRLKGETQYF.

This chain joins TRBV6-6 and TRBJ1-1, with no clear D. V was cut by 6 bases and J by 0 bases, with 8 bases left in between. The CDR3 extends over 13 amino acids. The germline V gene has CDR1 MNHNY and CDR2 SVGAGI (reference sequence). The CDR3 reads CASSRSLNTEAFF. The CDR3 DNA reads as TGTGCCAGCAGCCGGAGTCTGAACACTGAAGCTTTCTTT.

This chain links TRBV14 with TRBJ1-1, with D unresolved. V lost 0 bases, J lost 1 base, and 9 bases lay in between. Per the germline V gene, CDR1 is SGHDN and CDR2 is FVKESK. This CDR3 has 15 amino acids. CDR3 amino acids: CASSQDPSGNTEAFF. CDR3 nucleotide sequence: TGTGCCAGCAGCCAAGATCCGTCAGGGAACACTGAAGCTTTCTTT.

The chain links TRBV6-5 to TRBJ2-4; no firm D call. CDR3 length equals 11 residues. CDR1 and CDR2 from the germline V gene are MNHEY and SVGAGI. The ends were cut back, 3 bases at V and 7 bases at J, with 4 bases in the middle. The CDR3 region has the DNA TGTGCCAGCAGTTATTCGAACATTCAGTACTTC. Its protein is CASSYSNIQYF.

V and J are TRBV7-2 and TRBJ2-7; possible D gene TRBD1, 5 bases. CDR1 SGHTA and CDR2 FQGNSA come from the germline V gene. The CDR3 runs to 13 residues. The V end lost 1 base, the J end lost 5 bases, and 9 bases lay between the germline ends. The CDR3 sequence is CASSLDRLDEQYF. CDR3 in DNA: TGTGCCAGCAGCTTAGACAGGCTCGACGAGCAGTACTTC.

V and J are TRBV4-3 and TRBJ1-2; the match to TRBD1 covers 10 bases. Germline CDR1 LGHNA, CDR2 YSLEER. The J segment lost 6 bases and the V segment lost 1 base, leaving 11 bases of the junction unmatched. This CDR3 spans 17 amino acids. In DNA form, the CDR3 reads TGCGCCAGCAGCCAAGGTGGGCAGACAGGGGGCGCGAATGGCTACACCTTC. Translating it yields CASSQGGQTGGANGYTF.

The chain joins TRBV4-3 to TRBJ2-7; D is unclear. V dropped 0 bases and J dropped 4 bases, with 7 bases sitting between them. The CDR3 is 13 residues long. Germline V lookup: CDR1 LGHNA, CDR2 YSLEER. CDR3 region: CASSQENGYEQYF. The CDR3 DNA reads as TGCGCCAGCAGCCAAGAGAACGGGTACGAGCAGTACTTC.

In this sample, this clone turned up once. This chain uses TRBV4-2 with TRBJ1-3; D is possibly TRBD1 (6 bases). The germline V gene has CDR1 LGHNA and CDR2 YNFKEQ. Trimming removed 0 bases at V and 0 bases at J, with 18 bases between. The CDR3 is 19 amino acids. DNA for the CDR3: TGTGCCAGCAGCCAAGAAATTCTGGGGGCTACCTTCTCTGGAAACACCATATATTTT. Translating it yields CASSQEILGATFSGNTIYF.

Here the CDR3 reads CASSVNRANTEAFF. The CDR3 DNA reads as TGTGCCAGCAGCGTTAACAGGGCGAACACTGAAGCTTTCTTT. The chain is built from TRBV5-5 and TRBJ1-1; D is perhaps TRBD1 (6 bases). Trimming removed 4 bases from V and 1 base from J, with 11 bases in between. Germline values: CDR1 SGHKS, CDR2 YYEKEE (reference sequence). CDR3 length: 14 amino acids. Full variable domain (outside the CDR3, taken from reference TRBV5-5 and TRBJ1-1): DAGVTQSPTHLIKTRGQQVTLRCSPISGHKSVSWYQQVLGQGPQFIFQYYEKEERGRGNFPDRFSARQFPNYSSELNVNALLLGDSALYLCASSVNRANTEAFFGQGTRLTVV.

The genes are TRBV6-4 and TRBJ1-2; 8 nucleotides align to TRBD1. Germline V gene data show CDR1 as MRHNA and CDR2 as SNTAGT. Losses at the gene ends were 6 bases for V and 8 bases for J; bases not matched to a gene: 8. The CDR3 contains 13 residues. The CDR3 DNA is TGTGCCAGCAGGCCGGACAGGGCGGGCGGCTACACCTTC. It codes for CASRPDRAGGYTF.

The V call is TRBV27, the J call TRBJ1-5, with TRBD1 as a possible D gene (6 bases). CDR1 is MNHEY, CDR2 SMNVEV, per germline (reference sequence). The CDR3 has 14 residues. V was clipped by 6 bases and J by 4 bases, with 13 bases between them. CDR3 protein: CASSPGQRNQPQHF. The CDR3 coding sequence is TGTGCCAGCAGCCCTGGACAGAGAAATCAGCCCCAGCATTTT.

V is TRBV7-9 and J is TRBJ1-2; 9 bases match TRBD1. This CDR3 has 13 residues. Germline assignment: CDR1 SEHNR and CDR2 FQNEAQ (reference sequence). V lost 5 bases, J lost 7 bases, and 5 bases stayed unmatched. The CDR3 sequence: CASSLTGGTGYTF. The CDR3 bases are TGTGCCAGCAGCCTGACAGGGGGTACTGGCTACACCTTC.

This sequence joins TRBV9 and TRBJ2-2; 8 bases map to TRBD2. V trimming: 5 bases; J trimming: 6 bases; junction bases outside the gene matches: 12. CDR1 is SGDLS and CDR2 is YYNGEE in the germline V gene. This CDR3 has 16 amino acids. CDR3 sequence reads: CASRTAGAGGSGELFF. As DNA, the CDR3 is TGTGCCAGCAGGACCGCCGGTGCGGGGGGATCCGGGGAGCTGTTTTTT.

The rearrangement joins TRBV9 to TRBJ2-1; D unresolved. CDR1 is SGDLS and CDR2 is YYNGEE in the germline V gene. Trimming removed 3 bases from V and 0 bases from J, with 10 bases in between. This CDR3 comprises 15 residues. Here the CDR3 reads CASSGPRGSYNEQFF. As DNA, the CDR3 is TGTGCCAGCAGCGGTCCGCGCGGCTCCTACAATGAGCAGTTCTTC.

CDR3 region: CASKAGGPTGELFF. In nucleotides, the CDR3 is TGTGCCAGCAAGGCGGGGGGGCCCACCGGGGAGCTGTTTTTT. The genes are TRBV5-4 and TRBJ2-2, with 9 bases aligning to TRBD2. The germline V gene has CDR1 SGHNT and CDR2 YYREEE (reference sequence). V lost 6 bases to trimming and J lost 4 bases; unmatched junction nucleotides: 4. This CDR3 region has 14 residues.

CDR3 sequence reads: CASSLEGLAYEQYF. CDR3 sequence (DNA): TGTGCCAGCAGCTTGGAGGGACTAGCCTACGAGCAGTACTTC. This chain joins TRBV5-8 and TRBJ2-7; 8 nucleotides align to TRBD2. The CDR3 has 14 amino acids. With 0 bases clipped from V and 2 bases from J, the junction kept 1 base outside the gene matches. The V gene's germline CDR1 is SGHTS and CDR2 YDEGEE.